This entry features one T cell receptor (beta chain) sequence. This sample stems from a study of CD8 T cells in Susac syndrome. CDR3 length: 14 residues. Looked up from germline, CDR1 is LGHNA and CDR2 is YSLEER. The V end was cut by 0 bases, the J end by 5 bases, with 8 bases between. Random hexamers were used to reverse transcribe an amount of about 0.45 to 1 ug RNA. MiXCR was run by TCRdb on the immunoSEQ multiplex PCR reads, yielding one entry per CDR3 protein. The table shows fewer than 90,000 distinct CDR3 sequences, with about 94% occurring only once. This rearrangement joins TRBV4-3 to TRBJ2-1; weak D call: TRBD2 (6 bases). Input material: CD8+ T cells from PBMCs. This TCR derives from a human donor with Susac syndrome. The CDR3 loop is CASSQDRGDNEQFF. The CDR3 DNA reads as TGCGCCAGCAGCCAAGATCGCGGGGACAATGAGCAGTTCTTC.